This T cell receptor beta chain stems from a study of T-cell reconstitution after alpha-beta-depleted transplantation in children. Ten or more counts support this clonotype. As yet, its antigen is unknown. Unique molecular identifiers were incorporated into the prepared TCRbeta library. TCRdb redid the calling of the PCR reads with MiXCR, one entry per CDR3 protein. This table has fewer than 250,000 distinct CDR3 sequences, around 8% appearing once. Germline assignment: CDR1 MNHEY and CDR2 SMNVEV (reference sequence). V was clipped by 11 bases and J by 2 bases; unmatched bases: 3. The CDR3 length is 13 residues. Whole-study findings and limits: Newly made T cells mostly supplied T-cell counts and diversity one year after transplant. Some patients' high day-60 TCRbeta diversity was traced to surviving recipient T cells and thymic progenitors. About two months after transplant, alpha-beta T cells reportedly came from several hundred expanded graft clones.

The sequence came from a male patient aged 10-17 years who had a stem cell transplant for acute lymphoblastic leukemia, so the T cells may come from the graft donor. The specimen comprised PBMCs, mostly from graft donor cells, sampled 180 days after TCRalphabeta/CD19-depleted stem cell transplant. This rearrangement joins TRBV27 to TRBJ2-2; TRBD1 agrees at 9 bases. The CDR3 DNA reads as TGTGCCGCGGGACAGGGCAACACCGGGGAGCTGTTTTTT. This gives the protein CAAGQGNTGELFF.